The 30 T cell receptor beta chains presented below share a single source sample, sequenced in a study of pediatric ulcerative colitis. Method: immunoSEQ multiplex PCR; TCRdb's copy keeps in-frame clones and lacks some. The repertoire holds around 64,000 clones, roughly nine tenths seen once, with about 3% in the top ten. The specimen sequenced was blood. Source of these receptors: a boy aged 5-17 years with severe ulcerative colitis.

The chain joins TRBV4-1 to TRBJ2-7; 7 positions match TRBD2. Trimming removed 0 bases from V and 0 bases from J; junction bases left unmatched: 5. Germline V gives CDR1 MGHRA, CDR2 YSYEKL. The CDR3 runs 16 residues. DNA of the CDR3: TGCGCCAGCAGCCAAGATCTAGCGGTTAGCTCCTACGAGCAGTACTTC. Translated: CASSQDLAVSSYEQYF.

The J gene is TRBJ1-1, the V gene TRBV7-9; D is ambiguous. The CDR3 length is 15 residues. Trimming stripped 3 bases from V and 5 bases from J, with 16 bases between. Germline lookup yields CDR1 SEHNR and CDR2 FQNEAQ (reference sequence). The CDR3 sequence: CASSFQRPGETEAFF. The CDR3 bases are TGTGCCAGCAGCTTTCAAAGGCCTGGGGAGACTGAAGCTTTCTTT.

The gene calls are TRBV23-1 and TRBJ2-3; D possibly matches TRBD1 or TRBD2 (5 bases each). TRBV23-1 qualifies as an ORF whose function is uncertain. This CDR3 region has 14 residues. V lost 7 bases, J lost 3 bases, and 14 bases lay in between. CDR3: CASNEGKETDTQYF. CDR3 sequence (DNA): TGCGCCAGCAATGAGGGGAAGGAAACAGATACGCAGTATTTT.

The genes are TRBV27 and TRBJ2-1; 12 bases map to TRBD2. Germline V gene lookup returns CDR1 MNHEY and CDR2 SMNVEV (reference sequence). V lost 6 bases, J lost 7 bases, and 7 bases stayed unmatched. CDR3 size: 15 residues. In DNA form, the CDR3 reads TGTGCCAGCAGCGACTGGACTAGCGGGATGAATGAGCAGTTCTTC. Its protein product is CASSDWTSGMNEQFF.

The chain employs TRBV7-9 and TRBJ2-3; D not certain. CDR1 is SEHNR and CDR2 is FQNEAQ in the germline V gene (reference sequence). The CDR3 length is 16 residues. Deletions cut 4 bases from V and 6 bases from J, with 20 bases between. The CDR3: CASSSFYPPAWDTQYF. The DNA of the CDR3 is TGTGCCAGCAGCTCCTTTTACCCCCCGGCTTGGGATACGCAGTATTTT.

This chain joins TRBV18 and TRBJ1-2; D gene uncertain. Germline CDR1 and CDR2: KGHSH and LQKENI. The CDR3 spans 15 residues. V was cut by 6 bases and J by 4 bases, with 18 bases left in between. Written as DNA, the CDR3 is TGTGCCAGCTCGGTTTCCCCTCGATTGGGCTATGGCTACACCTTC. It translates to CASSVSPRLGYGYTF.

The chain carries TRBV29-1 and TRBJ1-2; D remains unclear. Per the germline V gene, CDR1 is SQVTM and CDR2 is ANQGSEA. Trimming pared 5 bases from V and 4 bases from J, leaving 14 bases between. The CDR3 sequence is 13 residues long. This chain's CDR3 is CSVREGGGYGYTF. CDR3 sequence (DNA): TGCAGCGTTCGCGAGGGAGGTGGCTATGGCTACACCTTC.

The chain recombines TRBV4-3 with TRBJ1-4, with D possibly matching TRBD1 (5 bases). Germline lookup yields CDR1 LGHNA and CDR2 YSLEER. The CDR3 has 16 amino acids. V lost 1 base and J lost 0, with 9 bases in between. CDR3 region: CASSQGGGTTNEKLFF. In nucleotides, the CDR3 is TGCGCCAGCAGCCAAGGCGGGGGGACAACTAATGAAAAACTGTTTTTT.

For the CDR3, the DNA is TGTGCCAGCAGCTCCGGGACGGGCTCCTACAATGAGCAGTTCTTC. Translation: CASSSGTGSYNEQFF. The chain combines TRBV7-2 with TRBJ2-1, with D perhaps matching TRBD1 or TRBD2 (5 bases each). This CDR3 comprises 15 residues. Trimming took 4 bases from V and 0 from J, leaving 10 bases between them. CDR1 and CDR2 (germline): SGHTA, FQGNSA.

This clone was detected only once. This rearrangement joins TRBV18 to TRBJ1-3, with 10 nucleotides matching TRBD1. CDR1 KGHSH and CDR2 LQKENI come from the germline V gene. The CDR3 sequence is 20 residues long. V lost 3 bases and J lost 0; bases outside the gene matches: 14. CDR3 bases: TGTGCCAGCTCACCCTTATCCGGGACAGGGGCAACCCTCTCTGGAAACACCATATATTTT. It translates to CASSPLSGTGATLSGNTIYF. The complete variable domain, with remaining parts taken from reference TRBV18 and TRBJ1-3, reads NAGVMQNPRHLVRRRGQEARLRCSPMKGHSHVYWYRQLPEEGLKFMVYLQKENIIDESGMPKERFSAEFPKEGPSILRIQQVVRGDSAAYFCASSPLSGTGATLSGNTIYFGEGSWLTVV.

The rearrangement joins TRBV4-3 to TRBJ2-1; maybe TRBD2 (6 bases). CDR3 length: 15 residues. Trimming pared 1 base from V and 6 bases from J, leaving 13 bases between. Germline V gene sequence: CDR1 LGHNA, CDR2 YSLEER. CDR3 sequence reads: CASSQVGLAPNEQFF. As DNA, the CDR3 is TGCGCCAGCAGCCAAGTGGGGCTAGCGCCCAATGAGCAGTTCTTC.

The chain has TRBV7-8 and TRBJ2-5, with a weak D call TRBD2 (5 bases). CDR1 SGHVS and CDR2 FQNEAQ come from the germline V gene. Trimming removed 8 bases from V and 0 bases from J, with 10 bases in between. The CDR3 runs 13 residues. The CDR3 DNA sequence: TGTGCCAGCGGCGCGGGCAACCAAGAGACCCAGTACTTC. It codes for CASGAGNQETQYF.

The chain joins TRBV29-1 to TRBJ1-1; D is unclear. Germline loops: CDR1 SQVTM, CDR2 ANQGSEA. The V gene lost 6 bases and the J gene lost 1 base, with 9 bases spanning the gap. The CDR3 length is 12 residues. Written as DNA, the CDR3 is TGCAGCGTGGGCAGTACGAACACTGAAGCTTTCTTT. Encoded protein: CSVGSTNTEAFF.

Only a few counts were recorded for this clone. The chain recombines TRBV27 with TRBJ1-2; 7 bases align to TRBD1. Losses at the gene ends were 0 bases for V and 8 bases for J; bases not matched to a gene: 3. In germline, CDR1 is MNHEY, CDR2 SMNVEV (reference sequence). The CDR3 is made up of 13 amino acids. CDR3 residues: CASSLSGQLGYTF. The CDR3 DNA is TGTGCCAGCAGTTTATCGGGACAGCTCGGCTACACCTTC.

A word on this clone: Relative to the germline gene, one junction end is altered; a read error may explain this. The V call is TRBV29-1, the J call TRBJ2-3; 11 bases map to TRBD1. Germline assignment: CDR1 SQVTM and CDR2 ANQGSEA. There are 9 residues in the CDR3. The CDR3 protein is CSVEGTGGF. The CDR3 nucleotides read TGCAGCGTTGAGGGGACAGGGGGTTTT.

J is TRBJ1-5 and V is TRBV19; 9 nucleotides agree with TRBD1. The length of the CDR3 is 13 residues. From germline, CDR1 is LNHDA and CDR2 SQIVND (reference sequence). With V trimmed by 5 bases and J by 5 bases, 1 base remained unmatched. The DNA for the CDR3 is TGTGCCAGTAGTCGGGACAGGGATCAGCCCCAGCATTTT. Translating gives CASSRDRDQPQHF.

V usage is TRBV6-6 and J usage is TRBJ2-1, with TRBD1 matching 7 bases. With 7 bases clipped from V and 4 bases from J, the junction kept 7 bases outside the gene matches. Germline V lookup: CDR1 MNHNY, CDR2 SVGAGI (reference sequence). The length of the CDR3 is 14 residues. The CDR3 loop is CASTRDSTYNEQFF. The CDR3 DNA reads TGTGCCAGCACCCGGGACAGCACATACAATGAGCAGTTCTTC.

The J gene is TRBJ2-7, the V gene TRBV6-1; D perhaps matches TRBD1 (6 bases). Germline values: CDR1 MNHNS, CDR2 SASEGT. The CDR3 is 15 amino acids. V lost 0 bases and J 3 bases, leaving 12 bases between the germline ends. The CDR3 here is CASSEALGALYEQYF. Written as DNA, the CDR3 is TGTGCCAGCAGTGAAGCGCTGGGGGCTCTCTACGAGCAGTACTTC.

The rearrangement joins TRBV7-9 to TRBJ1-2; D perhaps matches TRBD1 (6 bases). The CDR3 runs to 13 residues. Per the germline V gene, CDR1 is SEHNR and CDR2 is FQNEAQ (reference sequence). Trimming removed 3 bases at V and 7 bases at J, with 12 bases between. CDR3 amino acids: CASSFDEGGGYTF. As DNA, the CDR3 is TGTGCCAGCAGCTTCGACGAGGGGGGTGGCTACACCTTC. Supplemented by reference TRBV7-9 and TRBJ1-2, the full variable domain reads DTGVSQNPRHKITKRGQNVTFRCDPISEHNRLYWYRQTLGQGPEFLTYFQNEAQLEKSRLLSDRFSAERPKGSFSTLEIQRTEQGDSAMYLCASSFDEGGGYTFGSGTRLTVV.

The V gene is TRBV29-1, the J gene TRBJ1-2; D is perhaps TRBD1 (6 bases). This CDR3 comprises 14 residues. Trimming left V 1 base short and J 8 bases short, with 17 bases between. Germline CDR1 reads SQVTM; CDR2 reads ANQGSEA. As DNA, the CDR3 is TGCAGCGTTGAAGTGACAGGCTCTGAACTGGGCTACACCTTC. Residues: CSVEVTGSELGYTF.

The rearrangement uses TRBV27 and TRBJ2-7; D might be TRBD1 (5 bases). This CDR3 has 16 amino acids. Deletions cut 0 bases from V and 1 base from J, with 13 bases between. The germline V gene has CDR1 MNHEY and CDR2 SMNVEV (reference sequence). The CDR3 bases are TGTGCCAGCAGTTTATCTGGCGACAGAACTTCCTACGAGCAGTACTTC. This translates into CASSLSGDRTSYEQYF.

The rearrangement joins TRBV14 to TRBJ1-2, with D uncertain. Trimming removed 0 bases from V and 2 bases from J, with 10 bases in between. Germline-derived CDR1 and CDR2 are SGHDN and FVKESK. CDR3 size: 15 residues. CDR3 residues: CASSQDTAVNYGYTF. The CDR3 DNA sequence: TGTGCCAGCAGCCAAGACACGGCGGTAAACTATGGCTACACCTTC.

The J gene is TRBJ2-2, the V gene TRBV11-3; a possible D gene is TRBD2 (5 bases). V gave up 5 bases and J gave up 7 bases, with 14 bases separating them. The V gene's germline CDR1 is SGHNT and CDR2 YENEEA. The CDR3 loop spans 14 amino acids. The CDR3 loop reads CASSQTFTSGELFF. CDR3 DNA sequence: TGTGCCAGCAGCCAGACGTTTACTAGCGGGGAGCTGTTTTTT. The full variable domain, rest sourced from reference TRBV11-3 and TRBJ2-2, is EAGVVQSPRYKIIEKKQPVAFWCNPISGHNTLYWYLQNLGQGPELLIRYENEEAVDDSQLPKDRFSAERLKGVDSTLKIQPAELGDSAVYLCASSQTFTSGELFFGEGSRLTVL.

The chain is built from TRBV28 and TRBJ1-1; D unresolved. Germline values: CDR1 MDHEN, CDR2 SYDVKM. This CDR3 spans 14 amino acids. The V gene lost 3 bases and the J gene lost 1 base, with 9 bases spanning the gap. CDR3 nucleotide sequence: TGTGCCAGCAGTTTCCGAACAGAGAACACTGAAGCTTTCTTT. This sequence encodes CASSFRTENTEAFF. The full variable domain, with the rest looked up from reference TRBV28 and TRBJ1-1, is DVKVTQSSRYLVKRTGEKVFLECVQDMDHENMFWYRQDPGLGLRLIYFSYDVKMKEKGDIPEGYSVSREKKERFSLILESASTNQTSMYLCASSFRTENTEAFFGQGTRLTVV.

This chain uses TRBV28 with TRBJ1-2; D unresolved. The CDR3 sequence is 16 residues long. The V end lost 2 bases, the J end lost 2 bases, and 15 bases lay between the germline ends. In germline, CDR1 is MDHEN, CDR2 SYDVKM. The CDR3 is CASSLVGGITNYGYTF. CDR3 coding DNA: TGTGCCAGCAGTTTAGTAGGAGGTATCACCAACTATGGCTACACCTTC.

The chain joins TRBV6-6 to TRBJ1-5; D remains ambiguous. Between the trimmed V and J ends, which lost 6 bases and 2 bases, there was a span of 14 bases. Germline loops: CDR1 MNHNY, CDR2 SVGAGI (reference sequence). There are 15 residues in the CDR3. The CDR3 DNA sequence: TGTGCCAGCAGCGCCTTAAACTTCGGCAATCAGCCCCAGCATTTT. Amino acid sequence: CASSALNFGNQPQHF.

The rearrangement links TRBV5-1 to TRBJ2-5, with D tentatively TRBD1 (5 bases). The CDR3 extends over 15 amino acids. The ends were cut back, 4 bases at V and 2 bases at J, with 15 bases in the middle. Looked up from germline, CDR1 is SGHRS and CDR2 is YFSETQ. Here the CDR3 reads CASSVSGWNQETQYF. The CDR3 DNA reads TGCGCCAGCAGCGTATCAGGGTGGAATCAAGAGACCCAGTACTTC.

The chain carries TRBV29-1 and TRBJ2-7; 12 bases match TRBD1. CDR3 size: 14 residues. V was pared by 6 bases and J by 7 bases, with 10 bases of the junction left unmatched. CDR1 is SQVTM, CDR2 ANQGSEA, per germline. CDR3 region: CSVSSGTGGGEQYF. The CDR3 DNA follows: TGCAGCGTCTCCTCCGGGACAGGGGGCGGGGAGCAGTACTTC.

The chain carries TRBV6-5 and TRBJ2-7, with D uncertain. Germline V gene lookup returns CDR1 MNHEY and CDR2 SVGAGI. The V and J ends lost 0 bases and 4 bases respectively, with 13 bases between them. The CDR3 spans 15 residues. DNA for the CDR3: TGTGCCAGCAGTTACTCCAACTACGACTTGTACGAGCAGTACTTC. It yields the protein CASSYSNYDLYEQYF.

V is TRBV4-1 and J is TRBJ1-5; TRBD1 agrees at 7 bases. This CDR3 is built from 15 residues. After removal of 4 bases from V and 3 bases from J, the junction contained 6 bases not matched to a gene. CDR1 is MGHRA and CDR2 is YSYEKL in the germline V gene. CDR3 amino acids: CASSLGQTLNQPQHF. CDR3 coding DNA: TGCGCCAGCAGCCTGGGACAGACCCTCAATCAGCCCCAGCATTTT.